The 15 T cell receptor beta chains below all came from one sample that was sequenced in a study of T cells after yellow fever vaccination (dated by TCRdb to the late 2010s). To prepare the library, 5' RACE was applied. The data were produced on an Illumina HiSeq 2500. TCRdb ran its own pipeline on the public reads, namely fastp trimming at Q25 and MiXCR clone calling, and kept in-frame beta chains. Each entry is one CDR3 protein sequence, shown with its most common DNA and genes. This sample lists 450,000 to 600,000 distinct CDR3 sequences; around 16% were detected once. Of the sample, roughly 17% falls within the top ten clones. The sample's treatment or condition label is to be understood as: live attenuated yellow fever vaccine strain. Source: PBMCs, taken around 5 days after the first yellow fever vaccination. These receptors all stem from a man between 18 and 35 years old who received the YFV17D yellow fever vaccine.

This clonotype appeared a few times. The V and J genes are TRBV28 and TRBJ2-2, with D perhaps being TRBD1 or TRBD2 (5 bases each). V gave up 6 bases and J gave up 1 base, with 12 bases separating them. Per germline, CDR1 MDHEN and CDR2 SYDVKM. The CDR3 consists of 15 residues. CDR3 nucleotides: TGTGCCAGCAGGATAGGGACGGTGAACACCGGGGAGCTGTTTTTT. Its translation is CASRIGTVNTGELFF.

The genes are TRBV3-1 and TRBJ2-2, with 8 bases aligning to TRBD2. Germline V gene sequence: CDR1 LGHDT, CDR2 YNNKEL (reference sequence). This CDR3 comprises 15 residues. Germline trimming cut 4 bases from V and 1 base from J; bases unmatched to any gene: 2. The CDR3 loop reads CASSLAGKNTGELFF. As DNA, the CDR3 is TGTGCCAGCAGCCTAGCGGGGAAGAACACCGGGGAGCTGTTTTTT.

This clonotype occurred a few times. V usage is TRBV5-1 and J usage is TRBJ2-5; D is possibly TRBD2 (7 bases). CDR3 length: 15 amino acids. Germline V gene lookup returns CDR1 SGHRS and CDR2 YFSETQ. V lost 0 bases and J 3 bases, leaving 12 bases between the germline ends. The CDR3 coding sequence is TGCGCCAGCAGCTTGGGGCGGGGGCCGAAAGAGACCCAGTACTTC. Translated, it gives CASSLGRGPKETQYF. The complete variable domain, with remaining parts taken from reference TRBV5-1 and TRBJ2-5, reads KAGVTQTPRYLIKTRGQQVTLSCSPISGHRSVSWYQQTPGQGLQFLFEYFSETQRNKGNFPGRFSGRQFSNSRSEMNVSTLELGDSALYLCASSLGRGPKETQYFGPGTRLLVL.

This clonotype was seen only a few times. The CDR3 here is CASSFWGQGNTGELFF. CDR3 DNA sequence: TGTGCCAGCAGTTTCTGGGGACAGGGTAACACCGGGGAGCTGTTTTTT. The genes are TRBV27 and TRBJ2-2; TRBD1 aligns across 9 bases. The ends lost 3 bases at V and 2 bases at J; junction bases unmatched: 4. The CDR3 totals 16 residues. The V gene's germline CDR1 is MNHEY and CDR2 SMNVEV (reference sequence).

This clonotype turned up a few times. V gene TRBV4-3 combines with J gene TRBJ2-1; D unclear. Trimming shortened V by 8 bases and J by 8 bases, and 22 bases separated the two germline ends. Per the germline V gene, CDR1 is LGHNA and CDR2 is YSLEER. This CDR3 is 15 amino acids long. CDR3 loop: CASQSAKYGIHEQFF. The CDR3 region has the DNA TGCGCCAGCCAATCCGCCAAGTATGGGATCCATGAGCAGTTCTTC.

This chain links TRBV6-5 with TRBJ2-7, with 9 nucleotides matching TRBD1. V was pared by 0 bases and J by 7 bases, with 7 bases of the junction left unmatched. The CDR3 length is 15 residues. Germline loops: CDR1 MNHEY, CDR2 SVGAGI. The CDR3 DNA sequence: TGTGCCAGCAGTTACTCGACAGGGGGTTTGGGGGAGCAGTACGTC. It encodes CASSYSTGGLGEQYV.

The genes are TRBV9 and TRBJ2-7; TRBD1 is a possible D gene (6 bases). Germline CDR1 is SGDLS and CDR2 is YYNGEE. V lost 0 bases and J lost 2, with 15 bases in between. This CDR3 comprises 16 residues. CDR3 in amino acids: CASSVGDRRGAYEQYF. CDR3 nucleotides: TGTGCCAGCAGCGTAGGCGACAGGCGAGGGGCCTACGAGCAGTACTTC.

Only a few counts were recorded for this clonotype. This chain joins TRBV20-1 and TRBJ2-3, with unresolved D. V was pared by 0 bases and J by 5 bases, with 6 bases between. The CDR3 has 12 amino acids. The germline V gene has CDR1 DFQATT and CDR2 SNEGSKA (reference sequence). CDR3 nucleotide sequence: TGCAGTGCTAGAGATGTCCAAGATACGCAGTATTTT. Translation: CSARDVQDTQYF.

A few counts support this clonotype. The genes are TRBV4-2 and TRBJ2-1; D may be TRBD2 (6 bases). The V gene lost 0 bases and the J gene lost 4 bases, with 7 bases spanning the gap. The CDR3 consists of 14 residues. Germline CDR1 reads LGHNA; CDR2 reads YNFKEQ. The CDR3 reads CASSQDGGYNEQFF. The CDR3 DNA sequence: TGTGCCAGCAGCCAAGACGGAGGGTACAATGAGCAGTTCTTC.

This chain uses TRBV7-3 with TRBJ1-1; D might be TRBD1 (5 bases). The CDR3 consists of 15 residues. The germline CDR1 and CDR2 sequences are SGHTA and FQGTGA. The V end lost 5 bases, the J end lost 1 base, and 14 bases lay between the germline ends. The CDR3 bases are TGTGCCAGCAGCCTCCGGTCGGGGGAGAACACTGAAGCTTTCTTT. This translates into CASSLRSGENTEAFF.

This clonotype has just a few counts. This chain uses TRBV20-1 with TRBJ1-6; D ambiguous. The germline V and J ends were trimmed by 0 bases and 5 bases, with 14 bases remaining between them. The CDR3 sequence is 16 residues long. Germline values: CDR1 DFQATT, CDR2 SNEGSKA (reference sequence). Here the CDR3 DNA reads TGCAGTGCTAGAGAAGCTCTGCGGTTCGATAATTCACCCCTCCACTTT. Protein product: CSAREALRFDNSPLHF.

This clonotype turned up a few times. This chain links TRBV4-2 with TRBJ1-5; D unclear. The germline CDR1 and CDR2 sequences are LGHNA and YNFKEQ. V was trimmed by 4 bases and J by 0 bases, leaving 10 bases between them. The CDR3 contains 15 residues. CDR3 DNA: TGTGCCAGCAGCCGCCGGGTAGATAGCAATCAGCCCCAGCATTTT. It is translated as CASSRRVDSNQPQHF.

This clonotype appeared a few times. In DNA, the CDR3 is TGTGCCAGCAGCTTTGGGACAGGGGGGAGCAATCAGCCCCAGCATTTT. As protein: CASSFGTGGSNQPQHF. This chain joins TRBV7-2 and TRBJ1-5, with 11 bases matching TRBD1. Germline CDR1 and CDR2: SGHTA and FQGNSA. There are 16 residues in the CDR3. Trimming cost V 3 bases and J 1 base; bases outside gene matches: 2.

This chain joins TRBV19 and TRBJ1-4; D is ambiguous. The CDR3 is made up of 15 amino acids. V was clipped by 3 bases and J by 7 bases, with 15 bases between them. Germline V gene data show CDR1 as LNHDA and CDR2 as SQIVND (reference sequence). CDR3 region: CASSILAIPGEKLFF. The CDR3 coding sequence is TGTGCCAGTAGTATCTTAGCAATCCCGGGTGAAAAACTGTTTTTT.

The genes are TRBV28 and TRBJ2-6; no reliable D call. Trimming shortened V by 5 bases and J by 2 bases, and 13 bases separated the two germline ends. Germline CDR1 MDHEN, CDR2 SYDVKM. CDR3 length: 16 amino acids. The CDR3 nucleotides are TGTGCCAGCAGTCGCTTGGAACGGGCTGGGGCCAACGTCCTGACTTTC. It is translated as CASSRLERAGANVLTF.